Listed below are T cell receptor beta chains from one sample, sequenced in a study of T-cell reconstitution after alpha-beta-depleted transplantation in children. TCRdb called the PCR reads again in MiXCR, with one record for every CDR3 protein. The repertoire consists of roughly 420,000 distinct CDR3 sequences, with around 15% occurring once and the leading ten covering approximately 29%. Here the sequenced sample was PBMCs, mostly from graft donor cells, taken 360 days after TCRalphabeta/CD19-depleted stem cell transplant. These receptor sequences come from a boy less than two years old who had a stem cell transplant for Wiskott-Aldrich syndrome, so the T cells may come from the graft donor. Both conserved end residues are part of each CDR3. The D gene is left open where the match is weak. Expanded clones are given a class, and other clones once, few, many or no size at all.

.	TRBJ2-1	TRBV5-1	few	CASRPLGPSYNEQFF	TGCGCCAGCCGGCCCCTAGGACCCTCCTACAATGAGCAGTTCTTC
.	TRBJ1-2	TRBV20-1	.	CSARDAGIFLKYGYTF	TGCAGTGCTAGAGATGCAGGGATCTTCTTAAAGTATGGCTACACCTTC
.	TRBJ2-3	TRBV10-3	many	CAISSGFSTDTQYF	TGTGCCATCTCCAGCGGGTTTAGCACAGATACGCAGTATTTT
.	TRBJ2-5	TRBV10-1	.	CASSESGGPSETQYF	TGCGCCAGCAGTGAGTCGGGGGGGCCGAGTGAGACCCAGTACTTC
.	TRBJ2-5	TRBV6-2/TRBV6-3	.	CASSYPPFQDQETQYF	TGTGCCAGCAGTTACCCCCCATTCCAGGACCAAGAGACCCAGTACTTC
.	TRBJ2-3	TRBV6-5	few	CASSYSGFASTDTQYF	TGTGCCAGCAGTTACTCGGGCTTCGCAAGCACAGATACGCAGTATTTT
.	TRBJ2-7	TRBV5-1	many	CASSLVGKDEQYF	TGCGCCAGCAGCTTGGTTGGGAAGGACGAGCAGTACTTC
.	TRBJ2-7	TRBV6-5	once	CASSYPIGKPGLDYEQYF	TGTGCCAGCAGTTACCCCATAGGGAAGCCGGGGCTTGACTACGAGCAGTACTTC
TRBD1	TRBJ2-1	TRBV11-2	.	CASSSTGKGNEQFF	TGTGCCAGCAGCTCGACAGGGAAAGGAAATGAGCAGTTCTTC
.	TRBJ1-6	TRBV6-6	few	CASMAPNSPLHF	TGTGCCAGCATGGCGCCTAATTCACCCCTCCACTTT
TRBD2	TRBJ2-3	TRBV3-1	few	CASSQAGTSGRDTQYF	TGTGCCAGCAGCCAAGCAGGGACTAGCGGGCGAGATACGCAGTATTTT
TRBD1	TRBJ2-7	TRBV6-5	few	CASSFGTGVAEQYF	TGTGCCAGCAGTTTTGGGACAGGGGTGGCCGAGCAGTACTTC
.	TRBJ1-2	TRBV7-2	.	CASSRLGRGNYGYTF	TGTGCCAGCAGCCGACTTGGGAGGGGCAACTATGGCTACACCTTC
.	TRBJ2-7	TRBV2	.	CASVEGRNEQYF	TGTGCCAGTGTGGAAGGTAGGAACGAGCAGTACTTC
TRBD2	TRBJ2-1	TRBV5-5	.	CASSTIAGSYNEQFF	TGTGCCAGCAGCACTATAGCGGGCTCCTACAATGAGCAGTTCTTC
.	TRBJ2-1	TRBV29-1	few	CSVELGPNEQFF	TGCAGCGTTGAGCTAGGCCCTAATGAGCAGTTCTTC
.	TRBJ2-5	TRBV3-1	few	CASSPGTRGETQYF	TGTGCCAGCAGCCCCGGGACCCGAGGGGAGACCCAGTACTTC
TRBD1	TRBJ1-1	TRBV28	few	CASSLPLGQGTEAFF	TGTGCCAGCAGTTTACCCCTTGGACAGGGAACTGAAGCTTTCTTT
TRBD1	TRBJ1-1	TRBV6-1	few	CASSSQGATEAFF	TGTGCCAGCAGCTCACAGGGGGCAACTGAAGCTTTCTTT
.	TRBJ2-1	TRBV7-9	.	CASSLSQQYNEQFF	TGTGCCAGCAGCTTAAGTCAACAGTACAATGAGCAGTTCTTC
TRBD2	TRBJ2-1	TRBV24-1	.	CATSDPLLAPSGNEQFF	TGTGCCACCAGTGACCCCCTACTAGCGCCTTCGGGGAATGAGCAGTTCTTC
TRBD2	TRBJ2-1	TRBV19	few	CASSVLAGSNEQFF	TGTGCCAGTAGCGTACTAGCGGGTAGCAATGAGCAGTTCTTC
TRBD2	TRBJ2-1	TRBV9	.	CASSVALAGGNNEQFF	TGTGCCAGCAGCGTGGCACTAGCGGGAGGGAACAATGAGCAGTTCTTC
.	TRBJ2-3	TRBV7-9	few	CASSRTRSGDTQYF	TGTGCCAGCAGCCGGACACGATCTGGGGATACGCAGTATTTT
.	TRBJ2-5	TRBV6-5	few	CASFPRKRGGETQYF	TGTGCCAGCTTTCCTCGGAAGCGAGGGGGGGAGACCCAGTACTTC
TRBD1	TRBJ2-5	TRBV5-1	.	CASSSDRGRDKETQYF	TGCGCCAGCAGCTCGGACAGGGGGCGCGATAAGGAGACCCAGTACTTC
.	TRBJ1-1	TRBV7-2	.	CASSLGGWGINTEAFF	TGTGCCAGCAGCTTAGGGGGATGGGGGATAAACACTGAAGCTTTCTTT
.	TRBJ2-7	TRBV12-3/TRBV12-4	many	CASSRGHSYEQYF	TGTGCCAGCAGCCGGGGACACTCCTACGAGCAGTACTTC
.	TRBJ2-1	TRBV14	.	CASSQGAHNGQFF	TGTGCCAGCAGCCAAGGGGCCCACAATGGGCAGTTCTTC
.	TRBJ1-5	TRBV12-3/TRBV12-4	.	CASSLIAGPRPQHF	TGTGCCAGCAGTTTAATTGCGGGCCCCCGGCCCCAGCATTTT
TRBD2	TRBJ2-7	TRBV11-2	few	CASSLLRPSGLASYEQYF	TGTGCCAGCAGCTTATTGAGGCCCTCCGGACTAGCCTCCTACGAGCAGTACTTC
TRBD2	TRBJ2-5	TRBV25-1	.	CASSQKGSSGYETQYF	TGTGCCAGCAGTCAAAAAGGGTCTAGCGGGTACGAGACCCAGTACTTC
TRBD2	TRBJ2-1	TRBV10-3	many	CAISGLAGGYNEQFF	TGTGCCATCAGTGGACTAGCGGGGGGTTACAATGAGCAGTTCTTC
.	TRBJ2-5	TRBV5-1	few	CASSLALRAQETQYF	TGCGCCAGCAGCTTGGCACTCAGGGCCCAAGAGACCCAGTACTTC
.	TRBJ2-1	TRBV24-1	.	CATSDYLDEQFF	TGTGCCACCAGTGATTATTTGGATGAGCAGTTCTTC